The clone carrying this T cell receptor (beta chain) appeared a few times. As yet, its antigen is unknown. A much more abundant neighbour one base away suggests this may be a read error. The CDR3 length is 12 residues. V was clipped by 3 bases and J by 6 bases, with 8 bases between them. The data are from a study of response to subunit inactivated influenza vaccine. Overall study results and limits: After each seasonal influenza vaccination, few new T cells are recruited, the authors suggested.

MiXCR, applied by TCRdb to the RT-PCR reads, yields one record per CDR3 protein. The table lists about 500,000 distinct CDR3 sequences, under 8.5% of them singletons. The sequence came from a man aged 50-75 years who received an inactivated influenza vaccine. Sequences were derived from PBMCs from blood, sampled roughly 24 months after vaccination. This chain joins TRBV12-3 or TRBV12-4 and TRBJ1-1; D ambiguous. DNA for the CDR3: TGTGCCAGCAGTTTTCGGGTGGCTGAAGCTTTCTTT. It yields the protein CASSFRVAEAFF.